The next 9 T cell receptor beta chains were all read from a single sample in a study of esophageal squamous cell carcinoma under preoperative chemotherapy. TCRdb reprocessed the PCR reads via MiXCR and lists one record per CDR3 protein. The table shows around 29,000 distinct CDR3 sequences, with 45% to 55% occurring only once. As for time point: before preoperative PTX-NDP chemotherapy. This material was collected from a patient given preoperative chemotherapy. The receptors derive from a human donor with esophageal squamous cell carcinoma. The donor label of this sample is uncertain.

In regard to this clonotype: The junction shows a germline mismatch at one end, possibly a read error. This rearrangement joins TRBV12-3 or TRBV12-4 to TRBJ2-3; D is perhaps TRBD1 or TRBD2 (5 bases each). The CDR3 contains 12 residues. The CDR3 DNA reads TGTGCCAGCACCTCTCGACCCGGGGCCCAGTATTTC. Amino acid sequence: CASTSRPGAQYF.

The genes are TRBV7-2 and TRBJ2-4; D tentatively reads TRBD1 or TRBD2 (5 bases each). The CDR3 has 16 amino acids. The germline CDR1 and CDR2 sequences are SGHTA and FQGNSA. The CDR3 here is CACRPPGRRATDTQYF. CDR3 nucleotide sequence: TGTGCGTGCCGCCCCCCGGGGCGGAGAGCCACAGACACTCAGTACTTC.

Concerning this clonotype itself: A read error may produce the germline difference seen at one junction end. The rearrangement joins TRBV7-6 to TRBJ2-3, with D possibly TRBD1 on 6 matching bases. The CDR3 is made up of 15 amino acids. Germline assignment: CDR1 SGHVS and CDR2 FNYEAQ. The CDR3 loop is CATGPGARGTDTQYF. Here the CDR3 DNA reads TGTGCCACGGGGCCAGGGGCCAGGGGCACAGATACGCAGTATTTC.

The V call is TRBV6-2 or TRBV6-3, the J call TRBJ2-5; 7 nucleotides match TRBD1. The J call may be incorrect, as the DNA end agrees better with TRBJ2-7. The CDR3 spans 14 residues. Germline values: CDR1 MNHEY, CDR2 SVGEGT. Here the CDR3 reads CASSYPGTAYEQYF. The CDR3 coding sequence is TGTGCCAGCAGTTACCCCGGGACAGCATACGAGCAGTACTTC.

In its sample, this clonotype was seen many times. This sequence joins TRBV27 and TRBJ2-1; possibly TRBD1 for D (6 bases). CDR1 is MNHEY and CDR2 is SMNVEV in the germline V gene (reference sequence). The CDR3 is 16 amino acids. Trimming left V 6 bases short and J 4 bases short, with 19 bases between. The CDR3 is CASSAYGQSEYNEQFF. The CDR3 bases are TGTGCCAGCAGCGCCTACGGACAGAGCGAATACAATGAGCAGTTCTTC.

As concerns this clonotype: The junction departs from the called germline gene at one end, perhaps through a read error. The CDR3 here is CAGNGGGAPETQYF. As DNA, the CDR3 is TGTGCGGGCAACGGGGGGGGGGCCCCAGAGACGCAGTATTTC. The chain employs TRBV11-3 and TRBJ2-3, with 8 nucleotides matching TRBD2. This CDR3 has 14 residues. Germline CDR1 reads SGHNT; CDR2 reads YENEEA.

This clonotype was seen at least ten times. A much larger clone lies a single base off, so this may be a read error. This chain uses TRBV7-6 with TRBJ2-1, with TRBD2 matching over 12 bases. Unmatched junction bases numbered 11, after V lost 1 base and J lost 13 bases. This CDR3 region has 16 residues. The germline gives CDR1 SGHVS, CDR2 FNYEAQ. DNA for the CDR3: TGTGCCAGCAGCTTAGGGCTAGCGGGAGGGCAAGAGACCCAGTTCTTC. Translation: CASSLGLAGGQETQFF.

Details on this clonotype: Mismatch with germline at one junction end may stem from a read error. In DNA, the CDR3 is TGTGCCAGCAGCGTACTCGAGGCAGACAACACAGAGACGCAGTATTTT. It is translated as CASSVLEADNTETQYF. The V gene is TRBV7-9, the J gene TRBJ2-3; no clear D. Germline values: CDR1 SEHNR, CDR2 FQNEAQ (reference sequence). The CDR3 length is 16 residues.

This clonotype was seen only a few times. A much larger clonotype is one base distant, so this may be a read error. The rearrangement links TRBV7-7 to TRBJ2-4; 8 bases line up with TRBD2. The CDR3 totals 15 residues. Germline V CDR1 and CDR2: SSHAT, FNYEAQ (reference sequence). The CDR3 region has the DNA TGTGCTAGCAGCTCGGGACTAGGGGTAAGGGATGAGCAGTACTTC. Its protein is CASSSGLGVRDEQYF.